This T cell receptor beta chain was identified in a study of T cell responses to AZD1222 COVID-19 vaccine. Overall study: Researchers grouped second doses given at about 4 or about 12 weeks into one pool.

Study-level points and caveats: Vaccination with two AZD1222 doses was followed by a rise in Spike-specific TCR breadth and depth. The sample set comprised mostly white British donors with more females, and clonal diversity was possibly underestimated.

About this clone itself: Its antigen is currently unknown. One end of the junction does not line up with germline, which may come from a read error.

The CDR3 spans 11 residues. Per germline, CDR1 GTSNPN and CDR2 SVGIG (reference sequence). Method: immunoSEQ multiplex PCR; TCRdb's copy keeps in-frame clones and lacks some. The table shows about 56,000 clones, with approximately 85% occurring only once. The source is an adult in good health. The sample consisted of peripheral blood, taken on day 0 of AZD1222 vaccination. The chain links TRBV30 to TRBJ1-1, with D perhaps TRBD1 (5 bases). CDR3 in DNA: TGTGCCTGGAGTCCCGCAGGGCCCCATGCTTTT. Its protein product is CAWSPAGPHAF. Full variable domain (outside the CDR3, taken from reference TRBV30 and TRBJ1-1): SQTIHQWPATLVQPVGSPLSLECTVEGTSNPNLYWYRQAAGRGLQLLFYSVGIGQISSEVPQNLSASRPQDRQFILSSKKLLLSDSGFYLCAWSPAGPHAFGQGTRLTVV.